Listed below are T cell receptor beta chains from one sample, sequenced in a study of T cell changes during pregnancy in multiple sclerosis. Produced via immunoSEQ multiplex PCR; TCRdb's table is partial and in-frame only. This table holds around 39,000 clones, approximately 92% found once. Sequenced sample: PBMCs (not recorded whether the cells were cultured). These receptors were collected from a female donor with multiple sclerosis, enrolled in a pregnancy study. CDR3s include the opening cysteine and the closing phenylalanine or tryptophan. Fields, in order: D gene, V gene, J gene, CDR3 DNA, CDR3 protein. D genes are given only for firm matches.

d_gene: NA
v_gene: TRBV9
j_gene: TRBJ1-2
CDR3nt: TGTGCCAGCAGCGTGCCCCCGGACAGACGAAATGGCTACACCTTC
CDR3aa: CASSVPPDRRNGYTF

d_gene: NA
v_gene: TRBV7-7
j_gene: TRBJ2-2
CDR3nt: TGTGCTAGCAGCTTATATGGGAACACCGGGGAGCTGTTTTTT
CDR3aa: CASSLYGNTGELFF

d_gene: NA
v_gene: TRBV13
j_gene: TRBJ2-6
CDR3nt: TGTGCCAGCAGCTTAAGGGGACCTGGGGCCAACGTCCTGACTTTC
CDR3aa: CASSLRGPGANVLTF

d_gene: NA
v_gene: TRBV11-2
j_gene: TRBJ2-7
CDR3nt: TGTGCCAGCAGCCCTAGTGACCTAGGTCCAGATTCCTACGAGCAGTACTTC
CDR3aa: CASSPSDLGPDSYEQYF

d_gene: NA
v_gene: TRBV20-1
j_gene: TRBJ1-1
CDR3nt: TGCAGTGCTGGCTCAACTGTGGAAGCTTTCTTT
CDR3aa: CSAGSTVEAFF

d_gene: TRBD2
v_gene: TRBV2
j_gene: TRBJ2-2
CDR3nt: TGTGCCAGCAGTGCCCTACTAGCGGGAGGGGGCACCGGGGAGCTGTTTTTT
CDR3aa: CASSALLAGGGTGELFF

d_gene: NA
v_gene: TRBV10-3
j_gene: TRBJ2-7
CDR3nt: TGTGCCAGCAGTCGGGACCCCTACGAGCAGTACTTC
CDR3aa: CASSRDPYEQYF

d_gene: NA
v_gene: TRBV5-4
j_gene: TRBJ2-2
CDR3nt: TGTGCCAGCAGCTCGTTAGCTACTAACACCGGGGAGCTGTTTTTT
CDR3aa: CASSSLATNTGELFF

d_gene: TRBD1
v_gene: TRBV9
j_gene: TRBJ1-3
CDR3nt: TGTGCCAGCAGCCGGCAGGGGGCTATCTACGGAAACACCATATATTTT
CDR3aa: CASSRQGAIYGNTIYF

d_gene: TRBD1
v_gene: TRBV5-4
j_gene: TRBJ2-5
CDR3nt: TGTGCCAGCAGTCGGGACAGGGCAGAGACCCAGTACTTC
CDR3aa: CASSRDRAETQYF